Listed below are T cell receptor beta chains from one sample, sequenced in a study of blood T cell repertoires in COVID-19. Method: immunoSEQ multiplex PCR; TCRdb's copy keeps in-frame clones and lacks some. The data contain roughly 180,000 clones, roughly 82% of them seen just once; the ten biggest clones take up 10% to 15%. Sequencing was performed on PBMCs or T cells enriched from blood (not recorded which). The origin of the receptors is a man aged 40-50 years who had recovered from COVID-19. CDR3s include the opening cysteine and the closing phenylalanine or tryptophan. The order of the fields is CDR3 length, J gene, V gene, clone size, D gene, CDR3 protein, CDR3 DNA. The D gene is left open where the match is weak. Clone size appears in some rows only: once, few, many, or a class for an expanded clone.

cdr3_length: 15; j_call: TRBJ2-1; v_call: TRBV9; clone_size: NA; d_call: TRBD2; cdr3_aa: CASSEGSGSRNEQFF; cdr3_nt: TGTGCCAGCAGCGAAGGGAGCGGGAGTAGGAATGAGCAGTTCTTC
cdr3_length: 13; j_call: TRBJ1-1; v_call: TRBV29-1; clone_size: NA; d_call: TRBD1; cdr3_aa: CSVWTGGWTEAFF; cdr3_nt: TGCAGCGTATGGACAGGCGGGTGGACTGAAGCTTTCTTT
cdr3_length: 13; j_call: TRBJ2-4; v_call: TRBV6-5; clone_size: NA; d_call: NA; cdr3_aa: CASSSWQKNIQYF; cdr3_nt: TGTGCCAGCAGTAGTTGGCAGAAAAACATTCAGTACTTC
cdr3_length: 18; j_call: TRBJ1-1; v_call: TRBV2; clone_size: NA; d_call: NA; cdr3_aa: CASSEADWGGGSDTEAFF; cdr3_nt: TGTGCCAGCAGTGAAGCGGACTGGGGGGGAGGATCGGACACTGAAGCTTTCTTT
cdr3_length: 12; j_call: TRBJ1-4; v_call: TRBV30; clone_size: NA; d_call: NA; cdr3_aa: CAWSRQFEKLFF; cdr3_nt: TGTGCCTGGAGTAGACAGTTTGAAAAACTGTTTTTT
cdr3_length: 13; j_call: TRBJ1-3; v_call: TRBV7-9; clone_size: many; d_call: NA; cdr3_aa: CASSLTVGNTIYF; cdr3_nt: TGTGCCAGCAGCCTTACAGTTGGAAACACCATATATTTT
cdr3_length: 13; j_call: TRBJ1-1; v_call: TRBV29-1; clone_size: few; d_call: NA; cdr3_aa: CSVERSMNTEAFF; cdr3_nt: TGCAGCGTTGAGAGGAGCATGAACACTGAAGCTTTCTTT
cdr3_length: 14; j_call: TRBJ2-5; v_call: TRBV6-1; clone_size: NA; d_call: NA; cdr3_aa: CASSEDAAKETQYF; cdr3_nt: TGTGCCAGCAGTGAAGATGCGGCTAAAGAGACCCAGTACTTC
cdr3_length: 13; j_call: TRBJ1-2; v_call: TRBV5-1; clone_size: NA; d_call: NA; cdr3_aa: CASSPRVNYGYTF; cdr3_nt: TGCGCCAGCAGCCCCAGGGTGAACTATGGCTACACCTTC
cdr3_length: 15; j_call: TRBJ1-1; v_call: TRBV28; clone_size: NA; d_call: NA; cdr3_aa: CASSLVTQKGDEAFF; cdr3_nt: TGTGCCAGCAGTTTGGTGACTCAAAAGGGGGATGAAGCTTTCTTT
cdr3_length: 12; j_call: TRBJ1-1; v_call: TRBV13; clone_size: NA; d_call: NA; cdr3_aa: CASSSGKRRAFF; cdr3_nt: TGTGCCAGCAGCTCTGGAAAGCGGAGGGCTTTCTTT
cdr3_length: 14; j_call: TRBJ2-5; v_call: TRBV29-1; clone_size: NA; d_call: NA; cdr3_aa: CSGRPPGIQETQYF; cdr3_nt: TGCAGCGGACGACCCCCGGGGATCCAAGAGACCCAGTACTTC
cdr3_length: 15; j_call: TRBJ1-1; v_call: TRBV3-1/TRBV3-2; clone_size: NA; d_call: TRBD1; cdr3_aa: CASSPRTGLPTEAFF; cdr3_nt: TGTGCCAGCAGCCCCCGGACAGGGTTACCAACTGAAGCTTTCTTT
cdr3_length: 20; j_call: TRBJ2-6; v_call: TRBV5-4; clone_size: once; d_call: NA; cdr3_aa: CASSSPQGGGGPTGANVLTF; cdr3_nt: TGTGCCAGCAGCTCCCCTCAAGGTGGGGGCGGCCCCACTGGGGCCAACGTCCTGACTTTC
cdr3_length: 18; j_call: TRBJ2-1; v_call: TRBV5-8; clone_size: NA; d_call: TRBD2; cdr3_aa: CASSYRAAGGGPWDEQFF; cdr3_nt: TGTGCCAGCAGCTATCGGGCCGCCGGGGGAGGGCCTTGGGATGAGCAGTTCTTC
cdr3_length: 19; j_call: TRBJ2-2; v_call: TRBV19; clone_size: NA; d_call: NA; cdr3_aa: CASSIRNRLPRANTGELFF; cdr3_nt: TGTGCCAGTAGTATAAGGAACAGACTACCGCGCGCGAACACCGGGGAGCTGTTTTTT
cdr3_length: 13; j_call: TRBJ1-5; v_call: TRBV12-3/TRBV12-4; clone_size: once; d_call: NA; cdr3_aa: CASSLNRGQPQHF; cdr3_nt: TGTGCCAGCAGTTTAAATAGAGGTCAGCCCCAGCATTTT
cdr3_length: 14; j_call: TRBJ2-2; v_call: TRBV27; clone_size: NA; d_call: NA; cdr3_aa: CASSLGTFSGELFF; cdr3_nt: TGTGCCAGCAGTCTAGGAACTTTTTCCGGGGAGCTGTTTTTT
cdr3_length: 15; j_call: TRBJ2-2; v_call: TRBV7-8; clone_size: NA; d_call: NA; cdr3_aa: CASSLSGSLTGELFF; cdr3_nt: TGTGCCAGCAGCTTATCAGGGTCGCTCACCGGGGAGCTGTTTTTT
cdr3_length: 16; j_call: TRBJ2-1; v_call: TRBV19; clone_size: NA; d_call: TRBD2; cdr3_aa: CASSTATSGSRNEQFF; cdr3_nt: TGTGCCAGTAGTACGGCGACTAGCGGGAGTAGAAATGAGCAGTTCTTC
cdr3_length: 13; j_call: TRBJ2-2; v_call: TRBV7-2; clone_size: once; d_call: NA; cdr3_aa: CASSTRQTGELFF; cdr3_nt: TGTGCCAGCAGCACCCGACAAACAGGGGAGCTGTTTTTT
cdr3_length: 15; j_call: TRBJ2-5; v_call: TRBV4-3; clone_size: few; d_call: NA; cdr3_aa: CASSQKGGGRETQYF; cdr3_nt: TGCGCCAGCAGCCAAAAGGGAGGGGGAAGAGAGACCCAGTACTTC
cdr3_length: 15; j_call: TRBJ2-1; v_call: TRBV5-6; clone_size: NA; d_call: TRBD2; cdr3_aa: CASSYTSGRYNEQFF; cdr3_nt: TGTGCCAGCAGCTACACTAGCGGGAGGTACAATGAGCAGTTCTTC
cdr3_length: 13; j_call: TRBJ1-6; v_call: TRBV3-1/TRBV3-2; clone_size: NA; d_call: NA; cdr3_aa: CASSQLGGSPLHF; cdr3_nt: TGTGCCAGCAGCCAGCTGGGGGGGTCACCCCTCCACTTT
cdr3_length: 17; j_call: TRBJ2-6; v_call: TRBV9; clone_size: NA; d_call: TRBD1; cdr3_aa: CASSPWTGVAGANVLTF; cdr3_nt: TGTGCCAGCAGCCCTTGGACAGGGGTGGCCGGGGCCAACGTCCTGACTTTC
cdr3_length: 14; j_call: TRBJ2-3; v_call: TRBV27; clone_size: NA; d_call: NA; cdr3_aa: CASSLEDGRDTQYF; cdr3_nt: TGTGCCAGCAGTTTGGAGGATGGGCGCGATACGCAGTATTTT
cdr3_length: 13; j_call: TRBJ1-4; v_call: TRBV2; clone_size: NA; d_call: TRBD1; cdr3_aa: CASSDRGNEKLFF; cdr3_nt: TGTGCCAGCAGCGACAGGGGGAATGAAAAACTGTTTTTT
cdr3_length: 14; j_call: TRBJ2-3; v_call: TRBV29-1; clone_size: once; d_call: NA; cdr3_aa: CSATGQGGSDTQYF; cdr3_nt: TGCAGCGCTACCGGACAGGGAGGGTCAGATACGCAGTATTTT
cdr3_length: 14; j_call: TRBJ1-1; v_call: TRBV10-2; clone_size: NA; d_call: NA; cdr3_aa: CASSLPHMNTEAFF; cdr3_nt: TGCGCCAGCAGTTTACCTCACATGAACACTGAAGCTTTCTTT
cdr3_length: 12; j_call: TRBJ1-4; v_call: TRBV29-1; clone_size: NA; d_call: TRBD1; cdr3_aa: CSVGDRGEKLFF; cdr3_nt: TGCAGCGTGGGGGACAGGGGTGAAAAACTGTTTTTT
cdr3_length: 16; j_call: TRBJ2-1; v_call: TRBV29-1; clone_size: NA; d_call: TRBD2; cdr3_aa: CSVEDNLAGAEYEQFF; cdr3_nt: TGCAGCGTTGAAGATAACCTAGCGGGAGCGGAGTATGAGCAGTTCTTC
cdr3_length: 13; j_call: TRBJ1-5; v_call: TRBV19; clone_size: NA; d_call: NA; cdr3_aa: CASSIQRWQPQHF; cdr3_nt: TGTGCCAGTAGTATCCAGCGATGGCAGCCCCAGCATTTT
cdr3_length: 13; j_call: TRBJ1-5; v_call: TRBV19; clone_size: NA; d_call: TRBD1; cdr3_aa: CASTGTVGQPQHF; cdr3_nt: TGTGCCAGTACCGGGACAGTCGGTCAGCCCCAGCATTTT
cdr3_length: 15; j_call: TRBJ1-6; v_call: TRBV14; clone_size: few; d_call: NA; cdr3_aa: CASSQGDIYDSPLHF; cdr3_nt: TGTGCCAGCAGCCAAGGAGATATCTATGATTCACCCCTCCACTTT
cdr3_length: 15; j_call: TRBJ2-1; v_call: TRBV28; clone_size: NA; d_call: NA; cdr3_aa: CASSLSGSWANEQFF; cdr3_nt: TGTGCCAGCAGTCTCAGCGGGTCCTGGGCGAATGAGCAGTTCTTC
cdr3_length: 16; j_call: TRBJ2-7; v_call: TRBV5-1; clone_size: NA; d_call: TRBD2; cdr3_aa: CASSLLAGLTYYEQYF; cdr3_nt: TGCGCCAGCAGCTTACTAGCGGGACTAACCTACTACGAGCAGTACTTC
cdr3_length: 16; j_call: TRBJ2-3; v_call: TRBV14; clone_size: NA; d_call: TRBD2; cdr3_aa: CASSRRLALSTDTQYF; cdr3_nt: TGTGCCAGCAGCCGCCGACTAGCCCTAAGCACAGATACGCAGTATTTT
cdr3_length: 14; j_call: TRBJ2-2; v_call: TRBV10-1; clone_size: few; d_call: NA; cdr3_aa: CASSPGQNTGELFF; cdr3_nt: TGCGCCAGCAGCCCGGGACAAAACACCGGGGAGCTGTTTTTT
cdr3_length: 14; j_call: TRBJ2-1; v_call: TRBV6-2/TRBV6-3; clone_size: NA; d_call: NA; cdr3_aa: CASSHSGVGNEQFF; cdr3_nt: TGTGCCAGCAGTCACTCGGGAGTAGGCAATGAGCAGTTCTTC
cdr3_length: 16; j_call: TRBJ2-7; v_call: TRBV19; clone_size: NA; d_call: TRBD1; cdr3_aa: CASSQRAGTGDYEQYF; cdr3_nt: TGTGCCAGTAGCCAACGGGCCGGGACAGGGGATTACGAGCAGTACTTC
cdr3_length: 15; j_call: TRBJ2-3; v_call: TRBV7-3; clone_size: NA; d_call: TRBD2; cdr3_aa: CASSLTSGKADTQYF; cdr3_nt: TGTGCCAGCAGCTTAACCAGCGGGAAGGCAGATACGCAGTATTTT
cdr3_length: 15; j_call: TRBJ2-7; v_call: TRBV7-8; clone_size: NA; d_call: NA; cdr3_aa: CASSLSGTTLYEQYF; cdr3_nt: TGTGCCAGCAGCTTAAGTGGGACAACGCTCTACGAGCAGTACTTC
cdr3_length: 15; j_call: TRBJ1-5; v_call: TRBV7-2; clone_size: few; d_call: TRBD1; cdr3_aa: CASSLVGTGDQPQHF; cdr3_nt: TGTGCCAGCAGCTTAGTAGGGACAGGGGATCAGCCCCAGCATTTT
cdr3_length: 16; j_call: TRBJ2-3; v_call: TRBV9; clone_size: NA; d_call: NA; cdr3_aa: CASSDDQVDNPDTQYF; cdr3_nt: TGTGCCAGCAGCGACGACCAAGTCGACAATCCAGATACGCAGTATTTT
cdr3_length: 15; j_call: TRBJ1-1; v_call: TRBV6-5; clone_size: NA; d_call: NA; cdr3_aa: CASSYSRSADTEAFF; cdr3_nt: TGTGCCAGCAGTTACTCGAGGTCCGCAGACACTGAAGCTTTCTTT
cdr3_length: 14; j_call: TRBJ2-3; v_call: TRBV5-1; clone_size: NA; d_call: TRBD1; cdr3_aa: CASTTARQGATQYF; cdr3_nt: TGCGCCAGCACCACCGCCAGACAGGGGGCGACGCAGTATTTT
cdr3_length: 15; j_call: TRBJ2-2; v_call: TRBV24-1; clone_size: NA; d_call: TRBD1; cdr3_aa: CATSPGQGVIGELFF; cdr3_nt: TGTGCCACCAGTCCGGGACAGGGGGTAATCGGGGAGCTGTTTTTT
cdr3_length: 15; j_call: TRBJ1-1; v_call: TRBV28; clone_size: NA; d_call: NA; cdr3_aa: CASRSPESMNTEAFF; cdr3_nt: TGTGCCAGCAGGTCTCCCGAGTCTATGAACACTGAAGCTTTCTTT
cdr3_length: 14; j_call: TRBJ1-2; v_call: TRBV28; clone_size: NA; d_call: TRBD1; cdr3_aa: CASSLFGTVYGYTF; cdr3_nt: TGTGCCAGCAGTTTATTTGGGACAGTCTATGGCTACACCTTC